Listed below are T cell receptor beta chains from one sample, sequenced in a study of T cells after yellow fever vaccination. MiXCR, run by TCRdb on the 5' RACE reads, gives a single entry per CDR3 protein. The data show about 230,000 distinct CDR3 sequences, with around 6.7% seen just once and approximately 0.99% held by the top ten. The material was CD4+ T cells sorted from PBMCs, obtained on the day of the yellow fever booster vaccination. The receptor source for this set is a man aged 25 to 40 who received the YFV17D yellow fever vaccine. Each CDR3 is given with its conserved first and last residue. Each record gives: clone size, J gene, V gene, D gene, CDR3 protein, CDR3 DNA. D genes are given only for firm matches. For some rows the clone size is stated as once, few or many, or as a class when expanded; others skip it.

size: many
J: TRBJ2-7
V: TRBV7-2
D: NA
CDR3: CASSRSYHEQYF
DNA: TGTGCCAGCAGCCGTTCATACCACGAGCAGTACTTC

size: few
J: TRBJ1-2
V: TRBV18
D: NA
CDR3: CASSPAIRDGYTF
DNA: TGTGCCAGCTCACCAGCGATCAGGGATGGCTACACCTTC

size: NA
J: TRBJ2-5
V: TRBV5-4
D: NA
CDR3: CASSQRYHETQYF
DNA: TGTGCCAGCAGTCAGCGATACCATGAGACCCAGTACTTC

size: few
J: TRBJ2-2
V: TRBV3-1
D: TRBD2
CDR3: CASSLAGGSPGELFF
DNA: TGTGCCAGCAGCCTAGCGGGAGGATCACCGGGGGAGCTGTTTTTT

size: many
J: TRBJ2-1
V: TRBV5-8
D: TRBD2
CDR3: CASSSWLAGTFNEQFF
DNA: TGTGCCAGCAGTTCATGGCTAGCGGGGACTTTTAATGAGCAGTTCTTC

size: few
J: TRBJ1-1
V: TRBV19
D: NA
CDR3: CASSNVGVRAGGTEAFF
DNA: TGTGCCAGTAGTAATGTAGGGGTTCGAGCCGGGGGCACTGAAGCTTTCTTT

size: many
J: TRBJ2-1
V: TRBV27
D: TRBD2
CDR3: CASSPGAGGPNEQFF
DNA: TGTGCCAGCAGTCCCGGGGCGGGAGGACCAAATGAGCAGTTCTTC

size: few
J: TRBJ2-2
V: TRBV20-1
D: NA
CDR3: CSAGGLQNTGELFF
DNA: TGCAGTGCGGGAGGACTACAGAACACCGGGGAGCTGTTTTTT

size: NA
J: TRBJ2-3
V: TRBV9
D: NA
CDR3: CASSVVSDTQYF
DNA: TGTGCCAGCAGCGTAGTTTCAGATACGCAGTATTTT

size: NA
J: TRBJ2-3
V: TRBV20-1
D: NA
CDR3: CSAIRRDTQYF
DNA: TGCAGTGCTATTCGGAGAGATACGCAGTATTTT

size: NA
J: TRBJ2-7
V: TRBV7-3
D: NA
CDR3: CASSPLGRGKAEQYF
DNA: TGTGCCAGCAGCCCCCTGGGTAGGGGTAAGGCCGAGCAGTACTTC

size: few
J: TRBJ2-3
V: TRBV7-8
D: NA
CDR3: CASSFSAGTDTQYF
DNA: TGTGCCAGCAGCTTCTCGGCCGGCACAGATACGCAGTATTTT

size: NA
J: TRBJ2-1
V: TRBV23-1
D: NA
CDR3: CARRQGGRSEQFF
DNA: TGCGCCAGAAGACAGGGAGGACGTAGTGAGCAGTTCTTC

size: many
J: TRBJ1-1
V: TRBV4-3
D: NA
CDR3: CASSQDPGVTEAFF
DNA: TGCGCCAGCAGCCAAGATCCCGGGGTCACTGAAGCTTTCTTT

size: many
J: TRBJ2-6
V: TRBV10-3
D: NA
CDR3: CAISMSGANVLTF
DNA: TGTGCCATCAGTATGTCTGGGGCCAACGTCCTGACTTTC

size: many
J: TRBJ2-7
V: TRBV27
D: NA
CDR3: CASCPKNGRLVCEQYF
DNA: TGTGCCAGCTGCCCCAAGAACGGGCGGTTGGTATGCGAGCAGTACTTC

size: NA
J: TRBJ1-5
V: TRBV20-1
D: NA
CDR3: CSAAGTVNQPQHF
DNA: TGCAGTGCTGCCGGGACGGTCAATCAGCCCCAGCATTTT

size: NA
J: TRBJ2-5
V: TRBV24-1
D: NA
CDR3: CATTDSIQETQYF
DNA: TGTGCCACCACGGACAGTATCCAAGAGACCCAGTACTTC

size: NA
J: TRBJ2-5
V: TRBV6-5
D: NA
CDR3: CASSYSGRVETQYF
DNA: TGTGCCAGCAGTTACTCGGGCAGGGTAGAGACCCAGTACTTC

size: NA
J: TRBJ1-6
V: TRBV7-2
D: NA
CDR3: CASTLEGRGISPLHF
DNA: TGTGCCAGCACCCTAGAGGGGCGGGGCATTTCACCCCTCCACTTT

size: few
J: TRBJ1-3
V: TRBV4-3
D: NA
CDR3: CASGYSGNTIYF
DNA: TGCGCCAGCGGATACTCTGGAAACACCATATATTTT

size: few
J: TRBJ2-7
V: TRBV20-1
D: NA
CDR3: CSAEGSALSSYEQYF
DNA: TGCAGTGCCGAGGGGTCGGCCCTGAGCTCCTACGAGCAGTACTTC

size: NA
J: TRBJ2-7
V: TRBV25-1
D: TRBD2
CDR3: CASRELAGVREQYF
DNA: TGTGCCAGCAGGGAACTAGCGGGAGTTAGAGAGCAGTACTTC

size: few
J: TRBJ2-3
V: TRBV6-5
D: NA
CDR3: CASSLTRGSTDTQYF
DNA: TGTGCCAGCAGTTTAACTCGCGGGAGCACAGATACGCAGTATTTT

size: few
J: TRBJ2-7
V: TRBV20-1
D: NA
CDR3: CSARGPINTYEQYF
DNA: TGCAGTGCTAGGGGTCCTATAAACACCTACGAGCAGTACTTC

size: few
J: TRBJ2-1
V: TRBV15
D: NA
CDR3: CATRVMRAYNEQFF
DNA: TGTGCCACTAGGGTGATGCGGGCCTACAATGAGCAGTTCTTC

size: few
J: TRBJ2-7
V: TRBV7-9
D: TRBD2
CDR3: CASKGGSESYEQYF
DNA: TGTGCCAGCAAGGGCGGGAGTGAATCCTACGAGCAGTACTTC

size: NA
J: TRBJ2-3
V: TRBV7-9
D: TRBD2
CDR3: CASSLVYPGGGDTQYF
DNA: TGTGCCAGCAGCTTAGTATACCCGGGAGGAGGAGATACGCAGTATTTT

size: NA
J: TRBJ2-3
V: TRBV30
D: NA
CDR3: CAWTKAVLYPDTQYF
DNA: TGTGCCTGGACTAAAGCCGTACTGTACCCAGATACGCAGTATTTT

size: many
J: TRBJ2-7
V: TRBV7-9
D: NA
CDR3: CASSDASVTYEQYF
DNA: TGTGCCAGCAGCGACGCCAGCGTCACCTACGAGCAGTACTTC

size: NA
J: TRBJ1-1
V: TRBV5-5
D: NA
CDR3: CASSLDRVVAFF
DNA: TGTGCCAGCAGCTTGGACAGGGTCGTTGCTTTCTTT

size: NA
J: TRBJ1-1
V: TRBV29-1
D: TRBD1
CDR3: CSVGTVEAFF
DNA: TGCAGCGTCGGGACAGTTGAAGCTTTCTTT

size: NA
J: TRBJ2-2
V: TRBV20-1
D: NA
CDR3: CSAASFRGNTGELFF
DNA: TGCAGTGCCGCCTCTTTTCGGGGGAACACCGGGGAGCTGTTTTTT

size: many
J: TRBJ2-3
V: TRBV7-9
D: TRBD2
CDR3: CASSLPSTSGRAGTQYF
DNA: TGTGCCAGCAGCTTACCCTCCACTAGCGGGAGGGCGGGTACGCAGTATTTT

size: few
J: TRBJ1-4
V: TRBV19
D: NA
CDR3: CASSMLRRSEKLFF
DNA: TGTGCCAGTAGTATGCTGCGACGGAGCGAAAAACTGTTTTTT

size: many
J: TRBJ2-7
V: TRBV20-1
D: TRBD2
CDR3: CSAYSTSGYEQYF
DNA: TGCAGTGCTTATTCAACTAGCGGCTACGAGCAGTACTTC

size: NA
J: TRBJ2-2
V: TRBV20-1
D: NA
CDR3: CSAPEWGGELFF
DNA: TGCAGTGCTCCAGAGTGGGGCGGGGAGCTGTTTTTT

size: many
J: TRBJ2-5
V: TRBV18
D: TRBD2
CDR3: CASSPSTGGETQYF
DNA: TGTGCCAGCTCACCATCGACGGGAGGAGAGACCCAGTACTTC

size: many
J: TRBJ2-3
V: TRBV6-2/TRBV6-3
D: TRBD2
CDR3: CASSYRTSGREGPSTDTQYF
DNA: TGTGCCAGCAGTTACCGGACTAGCGGGAGAGAGGGGCCTAGCACAGATACGCAGTATTTT

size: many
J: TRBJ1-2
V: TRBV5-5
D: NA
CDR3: CASSLEGTLPGYTF
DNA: TGTGCCAGCAGCTTGGAAGGGACCCTCCCAGGCTACACCTTC

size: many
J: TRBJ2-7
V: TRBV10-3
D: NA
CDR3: CAIYNGNRYEQYF
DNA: TGTGCCATCTATAACGGGAATCGCTACGAGCAGTACTTC

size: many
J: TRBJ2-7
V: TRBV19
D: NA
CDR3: CASSSAGHRDEQYF
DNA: TGTGCCAGTAGTTCCGCGGGACACCGTGACGAGCAGTACTTC

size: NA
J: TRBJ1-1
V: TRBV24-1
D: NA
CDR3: CATSDSFRDEAFF
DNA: TGTGCCACCAGTGATTCATTCAGAGATGAAGCTTTCTTT

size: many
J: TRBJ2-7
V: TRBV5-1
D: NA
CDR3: CASSLDGGRGDYEQYF
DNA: TGCGCCAGCAGCTTGGATGGGGGCCGAGGGGACTACGAGCAGTACTTC

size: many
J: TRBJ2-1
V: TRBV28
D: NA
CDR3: CASRFRRDEQFF
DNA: TGTGCCAGCAGATTCAGGCGAGATGAGCAGTTCTTC